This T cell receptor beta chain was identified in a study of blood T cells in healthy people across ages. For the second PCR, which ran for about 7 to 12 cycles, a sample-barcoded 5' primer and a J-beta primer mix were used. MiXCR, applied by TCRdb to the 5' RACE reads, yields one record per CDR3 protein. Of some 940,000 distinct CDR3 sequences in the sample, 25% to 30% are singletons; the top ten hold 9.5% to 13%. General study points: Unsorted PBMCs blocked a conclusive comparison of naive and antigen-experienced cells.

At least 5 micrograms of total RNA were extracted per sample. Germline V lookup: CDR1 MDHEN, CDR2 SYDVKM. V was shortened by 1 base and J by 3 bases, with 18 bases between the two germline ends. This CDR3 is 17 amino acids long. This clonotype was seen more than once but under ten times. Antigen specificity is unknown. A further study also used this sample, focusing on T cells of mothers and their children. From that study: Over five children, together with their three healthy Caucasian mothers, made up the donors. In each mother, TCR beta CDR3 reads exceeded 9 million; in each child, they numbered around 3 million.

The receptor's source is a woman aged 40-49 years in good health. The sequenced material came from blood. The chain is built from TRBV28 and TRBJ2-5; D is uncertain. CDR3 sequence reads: CASSLFSRVATEETQYF. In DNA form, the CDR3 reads TGTGCCAGCAGTTTATTCTCCCGCGTGGCGACCGAAGAGACCCAGTACTTC.